The clone carrying this T cell receptor (beta chain) was found many times. In TCRdb, the RT-PCR reads were re-called with MiXCR into one record per CDR3 protein. The repertoire holds hundreds of thousands of distinct CDR3 sequences, with about 14% as singletons. V was trimmed by 6 bases and J by 5 bases, leaving 13 bases between them. The CDR3 runs to 12 residues. Germline V gene data show CDR1 as SQVTM and CDR2 as ANQGSEA. The V gene is TRBV29-1, the J gene TRBJ2-5; D is unresolved. This clonotype originated in a female donor in good health, serving as a healthy control. The sequencing input was memory CD4+ T cells from blood. For the CDR3, the DNA is TGCAGCGTGATCATCATGCAGGAGACCCAGTACTTC. Translating it yields CSVIIMQETQYF.